The 25 T cell receptor beta chains in this list originate from one sample, sequenced in a study of memory CD4+ T cells and cytomegalovirus serostatus (dated by TCRdb to between 2019 and 2020). A FACSAria II was used to sort memory CD4+ T cells, defined as single viable CD3+CD4+CD8-CD45RO+ cells. Library preparation used the immunoSEQ multiplex PCR assay. TCRdb took over this immuneACCESS table, retaining in-frame rearrangements with V and J assigned. Such tables are incomplete; in checked studies, under half of the missing clones stem from an unresolved V gene, and the remainder is unexplained. The sample includes 25,000 to 30,000 clones, with roughly 76% observed a single time. The ten biggest clones cover approximately 1% of the sample. The specimen sequenced was memory CD4+ T cells from blood. The receptors originated from an adult in good health and CMV-seronegative.

The chain uses TRBV28 and TRBJ1-2, with unresolved D. Trimming took off 7 bases at V and 0 bases at J, with 12 bases between the two ends. Germline V gene data show CDR1 as MDHEN and CDR2 as SYDVKM. The CDR3 totals 14 residues. CDR3 sequence: CASMTPGSNYGYTF. In DNA, the CDR3 is TGTGCCAGCATGACCCCGGGGTCTAACTATGGCTACACCTTC.

This chain links TRBV19 with TRBJ1-1; TRBD1 aligns across 7 bases. Germline V lookup: CDR1 LNHDA, CDR2 SQIVND (reference sequence). The CDR3 covers 14 residues. With V trimmed by 7 bases and J by 1 base, 6 bases remained unmatched. The CDR3 spells CASTRGGKNTEAFF. The DNA for the CDR3 is TGTGCCAGTACCAGGGGGGGAAAGAACACTGAAGCTTTCTTT.

The chain joins TRBV18 to TRBJ1-4; D is undetermined. The CDR3 totals 14 residues. The V gene's germline CDR1 is KGHSH and CDR2 LQKENI. Trimming left V 0 bases short and J 5 bases short, with 7 bases between. CDR3 sequence (DNA): TGTGCCAGCTCACCACCAGCTTTAAATGAAAAACTGTTTTTT. Its translation is CASSPPALNEKLFF.

In this sample, this clone turned up a few times. This sequence joins TRBV19 and TRBJ1-6, with D perhaps TRBD1 (5 bases). The V gene's germline CDR1 is LNHDA and CDR2 SQIVND (reference sequence). CDR3 length: 15 residues. Trimming left V 5 bases short and J 8 bases short, with 16 bases between. The CDR3 reads CASSPLGGGDSPLHF. CDR3 nucleotide sequence: TGTGCCAGTAGTCCCCTTGGGGGGGGAGATTCACCCCTCCACTTT.

The chain employs TRBV5-3 and TRBJ1-1, with 10 bases that match TRBD1. TRBV5-3 is placed among ORFs of uncertain function. V trimming: 4 bases; J trimming: 1 base; junction bases outside the gene matches: 7. This CDR3 has 16 residues. This CDR3 is CARSLGQGVANTEAFF. In nucleotides, the CDR3 is TGTGCCAGAAGCCTTGGACAGGGGGTTGCGAACACTGAAGCTTTCTTT.

The V gene is TRBV28, the J gene TRBJ2-3; tentative D call: TRBD1 (5 bases). The CDR3 is 13 amino acids. Germline V gives CDR1 MDHEN, CDR2 SYDVKM. V was shortened by 8 bases and J by 2 bases, with 11 bases between the two germline ends. This CDR3 reads CASFSGFTDTQYF. The CDR3 coding sequence is TGTGCCAGCTTCTCAGGGTTCACAGATACGCAGTATTTT.

This clone was recorded once. This sequence joins TRBV27 and TRBJ2-5, with a weak D call TRBD2 (6 bases). V shed 5 bases and J shed 4 bases, with 14 bases lying between them. Germline V gives CDR1 MNHEY, CDR2 SMNVEV (reference sequence). This CDR3 has 14 amino acids. The CDR3: CASSPSTAGETQYF. As DNA, the CDR3 is TGTGCCAGCAGTCCCTCGACAGCGGGAGAGACCCAGTACTTC.

This chain joins TRBV11-3 and TRBJ2-3; no firm D call. This CDR3 comprises 14 residues. Germline assignment: CDR1 SGHNT and CDR2 YENEEA. Trimming pared 1 base from V and 2 bases from J, leaving 7 bases between. The CDR3 bases are TGTGCCAGCAGCTTAGCGATGGACACAGATACGCAGTATTTT. Amino acid sequence: CASSLAMDTDTQYF.

J is TRBJ1-4 and V is TRBV5-1; D possibly corresponds to TRBD1 (6 bases). The ends were cut back, 7 bases at V and 7 bases at J, with 17 bases in the middle. This CDR3 region has 14 residues. Germline loops: CDR1 SGHRS, CDR2 YFSETQ. The CDR3, as DNA: TGCGCCAGCCGGAACTTGGGGGGCGGTGAAAAACTGTTTTTT. As protein: CASRNLGGGEKLFF.

The chain couples TRBV4-3 to TRBJ1-1; D remains unclear. V shed 0 bases and J shed 4 bases, with 6 bases lying between them. The germline V gene has CDR1 LGHNA and CDR2 YSLEER. There are 13 residues in the CDR3. Here the CDR3 DNA reads TGCGCCAGCAGCCAAGAGGCCCGCACTGAAGCTTTCTTT. Translating it yields CASSQEARTEAFF.

This clone occurred a few times. V and J are TRBV18 and TRBJ2-3; D perhaps matches TRBD1 (5 bases). V was pared by 2 bases and J by 4 bases, with 10 bases between. The CDR3 runs to 14 residues. The germline V gene encodes CDR1 KGHSH and CDR2 LQKENI. CDR3 DNA sequence: TGTGCCAGCTCACCAAGTGAAGGGGCAGATACGCAGTATTTT. Translating it yields CASSPSEGADTQYF.

The chain carries TRBV5-4 and TRBJ2-5; unclear D gene. Germline V lookup: CDR1 SGHNT, CDR2 YYREEE (reference sequence). The V and J ends lost 7 bases and 3 bases respectively, with 10 bases between them. This CDR3 comprises 12 residues. CDR3 sequence (DNA): TGTGCCAGCGGTCCAGAAGAAGAGACCCAGTACTTC. Translation gives CASGPEEETQYF.

This chain joins TRBV11-2 and TRBJ1-2; D is undetermined. Germline CDR1 and CDR2: SGHAT and FQNNGV. Trimming took off 2 bases at V and 4 bases at J, with 14 bases between the two ends. This CDR3 contains 15 residues. CDR3 sequence: CASSLSEMMAYGYTF. In DNA, the CDR3 is TGTGCCAGCAGCTTAAGTGAAATGATGGCCTATGGCTACACCTTC.

V and J are TRBV18 and TRBJ2-7; D uncertain. With 2 bases removed from V and 0 bases from J, the gap between germline ends came to 5 bases. Germline loops: CDR1 KGHSH, CDR2 LQKENI. There are 13 residues in the CDR3. The CDR3, as DNA: TGTGCCAGCTCACCAGGGCACTCCTACGAGCAGTACTTC. It specifies CASSPGHSYEQYF.

The J gene is TRBJ2-5, the V gene TRBV7-2; 7 bases align to TRBD2. The CDR3 consists of 15 residues. Looked up from germline, CDR1 is SGHTA and CDR2 is FQGNSA. V shed 0 bases, J shed 5 bases, and the junction held 6 bases outside the gene matches. The CDR3 DNA reads as TGTGCCAGCAGCTTAGCGGGGGGGAGCTTTGAGACCCAGTACTTC. Its protein product is CASSLAGGSFETQYF.

The rearrangement joins TRBV19 to TRBJ2-7; 8 positions agree with TRBD2. CDR1 is LNHDA, CDR2 SQIVND, per germline (reference sequence). The CDR3 has 17 amino acids. V was pared by 3 bases and J by 0 bases, with 10 bases of the junction left unmatched. In nucleotides, the CDR3 is TGTGCCAGTAGTATCAACGGGGGGGGACTTAGCTCCTACGAGCAGTACTTC. Translated, it gives CASSINGGGLSSYEQYF.

The CDR3 sequence: CASPASLDPYNEQFF. The CDR3 nucleotides read TGCGCCAGCCCCGCAAGTCTCGACCCTTACAATGAGCAGTTCTTC. The chain combines TRBV10-1 with TRBJ2-1; no clear D gene. The CDR3 runs 15 residues. CDR1 and CDR2 (germline): WNHNN, SYGVQD (reference sequence). Trimming stripped 8 bases from V and 4 bases from J, with 18 bases between.

The chain carries TRBV5-6 and TRBJ2-7, with TRBD1 as a possible D gene (6 bases). The ends were cut back, 1 base at V and 6 bases at J, with 17 bases in the middle. CDR1 SGHDT and CDR2 YYEEEE come from the germline V gene. CDR3 size: 15 residues. The DNA of the CDR3 is TGTGCCAGCAGCTTGTTGCACAGGGTAAGCGGCGAGCAGTACTTC. Amino acid sequence: CASSLLHRVSGEQYF.

The chain uses TRBV6-1 and TRBJ1-2, with no clear D. There are 11 residues in the CDR3. The V end was cut by 5 bases, the J end by 13 bases, with 14 bases between. Germline CDR1 reads MNHNS; CDR2 reads SASEGT. The CDR3 loop reads CASSQSSGLTF. CDR3 in DNA: TGTGCCAGCAGTCAAAGCTCCGGTCTCACCTTC.

The rearrangement links TRBV11-2 to TRBJ2-7, with TRBD1 identical over 7 bases. After removal of 2 bases from V and 4 bases from J, the junction contained 5 bases not matched to a gene. This CDR3 region has 14 residues. Germline-derived CDR1 and CDR2 are SGHAT and FQNNGV. The CDR3, as DNA: TGTGCCAGCAGCTTATCAAGGGGACAGTACGAGCAGTACTTC. Translated: CASSLSRGQYEQYF.

This chain uses TRBV21-1 with TRBJ2-7. TRBV21-1 has pseudogene status. The CDR3 loop spans 14 amino acids. CDR3 DNA sequence: TGTGCCAGCAGCAACCGGGCCCCGTCAGGCGAGCAGTACTTC. Translated: CASSNRAPSGEQYF.

The V call is TRBV28, the J call TRBJ2-2; 7 nucleotides agree with TRBD1. CDR1 MDHEN and CDR2 SYDVKM come from the germline V gene. J was trimmed by 3 bases and V by 4 bases; bases with no gene match: 8. The CDR3 is made up of 16 amino acids. CDR3 DNA: TGTGCCAGCAGTTCCGAGGACAGGCGGGACACCGGGGAGCTGTTTTTT. Translating it yields CASSSEDRRDTGELFF.

V and J are TRBV18 and TRBJ2-3; weak D call: TRBD2 (6 bases). There are 15 residues in the CDR3. With 3 bases removed from V and 2 bases from J, the gap between germline ends came to 12 bases. CDR1 and CDR2 from the germline V gene are KGHSH and LQKENI. The CDR3 loop reads CASSPPGAPTDTQYF. The CDR3 DNA sequence: TGTGCCAGCTCACCGCCGGGAGCACCCACAGATACGCAGTATTTT.

The rearrangement joins TRBV7-3 to TRBJ2-1; D is perhaps TRBD2 (5 bases). Per germline, CDR1 SGHTA and CDR2 FQGTGA. The CDR3 has 15 residues. V lost 5 bases, J lost 7 bases, and 18 bases lay in between. CDR3 protein: CASSRLARRINEQFF. The CDR3 DNA follows: TGTGCCAGCAGCCGCCTAGCTCGGAGGATAAATGAGCAGTTCTTC.

This sequence joins TRBV6-4 and TRBJ2-1; TRBD2 might be the D (5 bases). Per germline, CDR1 MRHNA and CDR2 SNTAGT. V lost 2 bases to trimming and J lost 5 bases, with 10 bases between them. This CDR3 has 14 residues. This chain's CDR3 is CASSDRRANNEQFF. Here the CDR3 DNA reads TGTGCCAGCAGTGACAGGCGGGCGAACAATGAGCAGTTCTTC.